This entry is about one TCR beta chain. These data come from a study of CD8+ T cells in alopecia areata. Treatment in this sample: oral pan-JAK inhibitor, 5-10 mg twice daily. The ends were cut back, 3 bases at V and 5 bases at J, with 15 bases in the middle. The CDR3 contains 15 residues. Germline-derived CDR1 and CDR2 are SGHTA and FQGNSA. cDNA prepared by RNA extraction and subsequent reverse transcription served as the template for sequencing. Repertoires were generated with immunoSEQ multiplex PCR, while TCRdb's copy carries only in-frame clones and drops some. The repertoire holds some 190,000 clones, 60% seen once, with about 0.94% in the top ten.

The receptor comes from a human donor with alopecia areata. The V call is TRBV7-2, the J call TRBJ2-3; D may correspond to TRBD1 or TRBD2 (5 bases each). Specimen: CD4+ T cells sorted from blood, collected at week 24, from a patient treated with tofacitinib. CDR3 in amino acids: CASSLHGAEKDTQYF. The CDR3 DNA reads as TGTGCCAGCAGCTTGCACGGGGCAGAGAAAGATACGCAGTATTTT.